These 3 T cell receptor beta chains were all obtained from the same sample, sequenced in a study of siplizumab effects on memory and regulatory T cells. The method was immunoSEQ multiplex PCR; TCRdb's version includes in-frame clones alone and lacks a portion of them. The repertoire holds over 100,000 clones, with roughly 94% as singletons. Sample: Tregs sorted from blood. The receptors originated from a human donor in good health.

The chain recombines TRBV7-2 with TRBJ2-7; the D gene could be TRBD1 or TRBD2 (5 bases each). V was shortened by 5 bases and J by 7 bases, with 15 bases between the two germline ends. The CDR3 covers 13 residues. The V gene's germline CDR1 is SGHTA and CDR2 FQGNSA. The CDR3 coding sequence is TGTGCCAGCAGCACCCCGGGGCTTCGGGAGCAGTACTTC. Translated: CASSTPGLREQYF.

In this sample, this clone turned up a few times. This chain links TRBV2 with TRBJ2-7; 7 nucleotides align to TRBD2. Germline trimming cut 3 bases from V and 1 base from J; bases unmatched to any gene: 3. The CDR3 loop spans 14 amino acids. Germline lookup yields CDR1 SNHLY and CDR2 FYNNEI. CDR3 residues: CASSERLASYEQYF. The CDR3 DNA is TGTGCCAGCAGTGAGCGACTAGCTTCCTACGAGCAGTACTTC.

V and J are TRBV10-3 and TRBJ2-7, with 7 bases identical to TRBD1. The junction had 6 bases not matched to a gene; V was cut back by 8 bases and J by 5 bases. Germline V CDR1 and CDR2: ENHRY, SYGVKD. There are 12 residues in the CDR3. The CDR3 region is CAIGGTGDEQYF. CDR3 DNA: TGTGCCATCGGGGGTACAGGGGACGAGCAGTACTTC.